The clone carrying this T cell receptor (beta chain) was seen a few times. The data belong to a study of response to subunit inactivated influenza vaccine. TCRdb reprocessed the RT-PCR reads with MiXCR, giving one entry per CDR3 protein. This sample carries approximately 500,000 distinct CDR3 sequences, roughly 25% of them seen once, and the ten largest clones take 2.5% to 3%. This CDR3 has 16 residues. Germline-derived CDR1 and CDR2 are PRHDT and FYEKMQ (reference sequence). The V end was cut by 2 bases, the J end by 1 base, with 14 bases between. The same data also went into a second study, on T cells expressing NK-cell markers. That paper notes: 5'RACE template switching with UMIs generated TCR beta cDNA. The study drew TCR beta repertoires from sorted CD3+CD56+NKG2C+, CD3+CD56+NKG2C- and CD3+CD56-NKG2C+ T cells. For about six donors, the dominant NKG2C+ clonotypes made up roughly 1.0-7.5% of their CD8+ T cells. The CD3+CD56-NKG2C+ fraction of a handful of donors was also led by these clonotypes.

The V gene is TRBV13, the J gene TRBJ1-1; TRBD1 is a possible D gene (5 bases). The source material was CD4+ T cells sorted from PBMCs, sampled 11 to 12 days after vaccination. The clonotype comes from a man in his fifties or sixties who received an inactivated influenza vaccine. CDR3 sequence reads: CASSLNAGRWNTEAFF. The CDR3 coding sequence is TGTGCCAGCAGCTTAAACGCGGGACGGTGGAACACTGAAGCTTTCTTT.